Sequencing of this T cell receptor (beta chain) was carried out in a study of identical twins. Study outcomes and limitations: Cord blood beta clonotypes that were abundant carried fewer insertions, and memory repertoires showed no such trend.

TCRdb re-called the 5' RACE reads through MiXCR, storing one row per CDR3 protein. The sample consists of around 510,000 distinct CDR3 sequences, more than 13% of them appearing once. This clonotype was observed a few times. Its matching antigen is unknown. Each donor (without exception) was a healthy Caucasian. The germline V gene encodes CDR1 DFQATT and CDR2 SNEGSKA (reference sequence). The CDR3 runs 15 residues. V trimming: 6 bases; J trimming: 2 bases; junction bases outside the gene matches: 5. This same sample was also taken into another study, of yellow fever vaccine responses in identical twins.

This sequence joins TRBV20-1 and TRBJ2-3, with 13 bases fitting TRBD2. The TCR was taken from a woman aged 18-35 years in good health. Sequences were obtained from CD4+ T cells sorted from blood. The DNA of the CDR3 is TGCAGTGCAGGGACTAGCGGGACCTCCACAGATACGCAGTATTTT. This sequence encodes CSAGTSGTSTDTQYF.